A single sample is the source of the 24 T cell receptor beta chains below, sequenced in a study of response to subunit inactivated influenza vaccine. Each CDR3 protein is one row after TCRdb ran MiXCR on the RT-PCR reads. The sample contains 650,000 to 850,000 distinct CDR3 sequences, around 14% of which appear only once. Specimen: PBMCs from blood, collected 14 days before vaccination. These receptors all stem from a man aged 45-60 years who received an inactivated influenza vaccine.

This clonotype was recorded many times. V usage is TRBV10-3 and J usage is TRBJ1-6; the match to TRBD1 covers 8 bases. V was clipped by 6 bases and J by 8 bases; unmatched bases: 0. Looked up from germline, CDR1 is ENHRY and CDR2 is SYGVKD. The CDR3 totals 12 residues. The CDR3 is CAIRDRDSPLHF. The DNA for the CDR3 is TGTGCCATCAGGGACAGGGATTCACCCCTCCACTTT.

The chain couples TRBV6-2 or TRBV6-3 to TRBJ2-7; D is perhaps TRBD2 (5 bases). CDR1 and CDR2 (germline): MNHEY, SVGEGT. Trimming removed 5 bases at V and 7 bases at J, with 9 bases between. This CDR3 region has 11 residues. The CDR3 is CASSDTREQYF. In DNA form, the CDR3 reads TGTGCCAGCAGTGACACTAGAGAGCAGTACTTC.

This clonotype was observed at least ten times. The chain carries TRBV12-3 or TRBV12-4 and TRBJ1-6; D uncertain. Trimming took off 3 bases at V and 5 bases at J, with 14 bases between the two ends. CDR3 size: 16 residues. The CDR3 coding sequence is TGTGCCAGCAGTTTGAAGGGTTTTGTCAATAATTCACCCCTCCACTTT. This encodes CASSLKGFVNNSPLHF.

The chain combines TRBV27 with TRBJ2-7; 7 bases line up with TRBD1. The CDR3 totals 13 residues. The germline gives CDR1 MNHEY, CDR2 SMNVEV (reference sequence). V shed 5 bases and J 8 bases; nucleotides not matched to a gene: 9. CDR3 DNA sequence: TGTGCCAGCAGTGGGATACAGGGGCAGCAGCAGTACTTC. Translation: CASSGIQGQQQYF.

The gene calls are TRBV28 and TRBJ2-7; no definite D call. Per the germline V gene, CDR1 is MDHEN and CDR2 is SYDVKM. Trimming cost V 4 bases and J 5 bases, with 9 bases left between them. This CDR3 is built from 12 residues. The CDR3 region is CASSWSTNEQYF. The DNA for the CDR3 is TGTGCCAGCAGTTGGAGTACTAACGAGCAGTACTTC.

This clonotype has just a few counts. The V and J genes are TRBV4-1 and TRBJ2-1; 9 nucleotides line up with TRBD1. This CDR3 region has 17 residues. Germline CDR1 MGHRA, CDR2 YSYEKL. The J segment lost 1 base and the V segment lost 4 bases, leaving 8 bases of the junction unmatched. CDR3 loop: CASSLGQGIGSYNEQFF. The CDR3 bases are TGCGCCAGCAGCCTTGGACAGGGGATAGGATCCTACAATGAGCAGTTCTTC.

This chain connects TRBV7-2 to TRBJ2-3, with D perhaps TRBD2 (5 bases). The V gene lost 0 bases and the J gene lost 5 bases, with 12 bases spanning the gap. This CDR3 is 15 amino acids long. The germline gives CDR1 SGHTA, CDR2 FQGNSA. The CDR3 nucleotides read TGTGCCAGCAGCTTAGCGGGAGTGAGTGGAGATACGCAGTATTTT. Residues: CASSLAGVSGDTQYF. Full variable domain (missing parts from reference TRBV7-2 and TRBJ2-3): GAGVSQSPSNKVTEKGKDVELRCDPISGHTALYWYRQSLGQGLEFLIYFQGNSAPDKSGLPSDRFSAERTGGSVSTLTIQRTQQEDSAVYLCASSLAGVSGDTQYFGPGTRLTVL.

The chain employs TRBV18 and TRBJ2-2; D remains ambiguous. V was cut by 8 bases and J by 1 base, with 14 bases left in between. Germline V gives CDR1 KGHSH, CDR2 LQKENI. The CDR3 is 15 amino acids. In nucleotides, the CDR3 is TGTGCCAGCGCCACCCCAGGTGGGAACACCGGGGAGCTGTTTTTT. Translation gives CASATPGGNTGELFF.

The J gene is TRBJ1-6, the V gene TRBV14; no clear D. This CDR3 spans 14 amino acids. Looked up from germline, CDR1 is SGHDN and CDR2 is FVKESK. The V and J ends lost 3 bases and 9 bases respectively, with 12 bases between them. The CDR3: CASSQGWASSPLHF. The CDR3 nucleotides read TGTGCCAGCAGCCAGGGATGGGCGAGTTCACCCCTCCACTTT.

CDR3 in amino acids: CAWSWGQAYEQYF. Here the CDR3 DNA reads TGTGCCTGGAGCTGGGGACAGGCCTACGAGCAGTACTTC. The chain employs TRBV30 and TRBJ2-7; TRBD1 matches at 8 bases. The J segment lost 2 bases and the V segment lost 3 bases, leaving 3 bases of the junction unmatched. The CDR3 is 13 amino acids. Germline CDR1 is GTSNPN and CDR2 is SVGIG (reference sequence).

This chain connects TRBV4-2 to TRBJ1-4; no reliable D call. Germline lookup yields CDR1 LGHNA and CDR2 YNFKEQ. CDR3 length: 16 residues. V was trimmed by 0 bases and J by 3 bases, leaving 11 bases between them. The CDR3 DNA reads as TGTGCCAGCAGCCAAGATGTGGCAGTACCTAATGAAAAACTGTTTTTT. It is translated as CASSQDVAVPNEKLFF.

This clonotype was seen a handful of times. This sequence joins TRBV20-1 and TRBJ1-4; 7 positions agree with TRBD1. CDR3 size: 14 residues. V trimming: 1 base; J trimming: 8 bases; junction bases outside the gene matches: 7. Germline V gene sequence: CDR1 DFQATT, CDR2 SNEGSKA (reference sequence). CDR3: CSARGAGGGEKLFF. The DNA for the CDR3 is TGCAGTGCTAGAGGTGCAGGGGGTGGAGAAAAACTGTTTTTT.

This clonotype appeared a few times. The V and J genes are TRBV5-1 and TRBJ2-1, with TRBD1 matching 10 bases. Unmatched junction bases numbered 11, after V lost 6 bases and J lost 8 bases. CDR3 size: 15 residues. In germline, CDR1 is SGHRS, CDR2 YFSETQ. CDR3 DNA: TGCGCCAGCAAGACCGGGACAGGGGAGTTCGATGAGCAGTTCTTC. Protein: CASKTGTGEFDEQFF. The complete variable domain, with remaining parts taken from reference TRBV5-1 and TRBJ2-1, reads KAGVTQTPRYLIKTRGQQVTLSCSPISGHRSVSWYQQTPGQGLQFLFEYFSETQRNKGNFPGRFSGRQFSNSRSEMNVSTLELGDSALYLCASKTGTGEFDEQFFGPGTRLTVL.

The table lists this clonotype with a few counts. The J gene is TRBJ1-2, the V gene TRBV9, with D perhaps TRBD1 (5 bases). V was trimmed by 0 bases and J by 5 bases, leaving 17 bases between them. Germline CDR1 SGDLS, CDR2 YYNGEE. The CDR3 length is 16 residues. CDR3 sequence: CASSVESQGGRYGYTF. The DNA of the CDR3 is TGTGCCAGCAGCGTAGAATCCCAGGGCGGGAGGTATGGCTACACCTTC. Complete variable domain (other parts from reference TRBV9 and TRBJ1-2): DSGVTQTPKHLITATGQRVTLRCSPRSGDLSVYWYQQSLDQGLQFLIQYYNGEERAKGNILERFSAQQFPDLHSELNLSSLELGDSALYFCASSVESQGGRYGYTFGSGTRLTVV.

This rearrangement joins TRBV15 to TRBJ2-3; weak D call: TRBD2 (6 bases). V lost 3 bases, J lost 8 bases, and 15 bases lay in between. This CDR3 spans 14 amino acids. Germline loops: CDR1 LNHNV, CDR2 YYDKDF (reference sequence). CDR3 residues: CATSRDGTPGTQYF. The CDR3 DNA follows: TGTGCCACCAGCAGGGATGGGACTCCCGGTACGCAGTATTTT.

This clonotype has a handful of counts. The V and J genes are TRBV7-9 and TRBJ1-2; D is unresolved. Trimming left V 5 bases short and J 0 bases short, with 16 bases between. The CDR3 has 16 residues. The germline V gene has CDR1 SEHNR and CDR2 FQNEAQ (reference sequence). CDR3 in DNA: TGTGCCAGCAGCCGTTCTTCAGGTTCAGCTAACTATGGCTACACCTTC. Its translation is CASSRSSGSANYGYTF.

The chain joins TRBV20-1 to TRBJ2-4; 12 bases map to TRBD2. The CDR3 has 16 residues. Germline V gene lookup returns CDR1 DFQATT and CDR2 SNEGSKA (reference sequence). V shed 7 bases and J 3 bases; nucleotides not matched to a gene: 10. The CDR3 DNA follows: TGCAGTGGACTAGCGGGAGAGCCCACTAACAAAAACATTCAGTACTTC. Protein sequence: CSGLAGEPTNKNIQYF.

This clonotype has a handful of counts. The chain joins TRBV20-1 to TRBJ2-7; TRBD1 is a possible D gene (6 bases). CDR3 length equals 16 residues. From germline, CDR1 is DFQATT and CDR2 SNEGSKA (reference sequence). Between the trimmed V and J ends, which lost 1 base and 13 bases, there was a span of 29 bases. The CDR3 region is CSARAGPVAGAPLTYF. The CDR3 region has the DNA TGCAGTGCTAGAGCAGGTCCCGTCGCAGGGGCCCCCTTGACCTACTTC.

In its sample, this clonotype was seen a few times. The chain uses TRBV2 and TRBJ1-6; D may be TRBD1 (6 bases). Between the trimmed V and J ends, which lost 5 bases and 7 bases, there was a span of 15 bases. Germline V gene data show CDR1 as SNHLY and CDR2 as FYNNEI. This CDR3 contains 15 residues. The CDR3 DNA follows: TGTGCCAGCAGTTGGAACAGGGCTGCCAATTCACCCCTCCACTTT. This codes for CASSWNRAANSPLHF.

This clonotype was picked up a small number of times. The DNA of the CDR3 is TGTGCCAGCAGCTTGGGCAGGATGGGGACAGATACGCAGTATTTT. This sequence encodes CASSLGRMGTDTQYF. The V gene is TRBV5-6, the J gene TRBJ2-3; D is undetermined. The CDR3 is made up of 15 amino acids. The germline V gene encodes CDR1 SGHDT and CDR2 YYEEEE. Trimming stripped 0 bases from V and 3 bases from J, with 11 bases between. Variable domain in full (rest from reference TRBV5-6 and TRBJ2-3): DAGVTQSPTHLIKTRGQQVTLRCSPKSGHDTVSWYQQALGQGPQFIFQYYEEEERQRGNFPDRFSGHQFPNYSSELNVNALLLGDSALYLCASSLGRMGTDTQYFGPGTRLTVL.

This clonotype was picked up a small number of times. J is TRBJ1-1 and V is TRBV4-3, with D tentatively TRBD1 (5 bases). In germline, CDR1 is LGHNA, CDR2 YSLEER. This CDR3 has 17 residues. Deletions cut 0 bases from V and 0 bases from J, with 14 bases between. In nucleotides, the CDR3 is TGCGCCAGCAGCCAAGATCGAGGCCAGGGAATGAACACTGAAGCTTTCTTT. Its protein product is CASSQDRGQGMNTEAFF.

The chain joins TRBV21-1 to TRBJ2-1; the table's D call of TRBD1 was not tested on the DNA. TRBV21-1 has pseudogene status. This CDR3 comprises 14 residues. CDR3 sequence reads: CARTLGGQYNEQFF. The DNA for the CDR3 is TGTGCCAGAACCTTAGGGGGCCAGTACAATGAGCAGTTCTTC.

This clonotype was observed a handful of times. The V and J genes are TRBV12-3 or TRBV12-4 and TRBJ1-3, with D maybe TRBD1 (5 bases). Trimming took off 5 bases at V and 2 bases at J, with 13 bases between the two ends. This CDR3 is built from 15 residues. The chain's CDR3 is CASSPRQFPGNTIYF. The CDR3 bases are TGTGCCAGCAGTCCCCGACAGTTCCCTGGAAACACCATATATTTT.

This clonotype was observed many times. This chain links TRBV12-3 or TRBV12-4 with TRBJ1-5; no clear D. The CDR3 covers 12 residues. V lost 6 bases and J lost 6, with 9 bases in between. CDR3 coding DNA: TGTGCCAGCAGCCGTACGTCTCAGCCCCAGCATTTT. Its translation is CASSRTSQPQHF.